This T cell receptor (beta chain) came from a study of human T cells and chemical hapten exposure. As for the study in general: The use of 2% DPC on around 2 cm by around 2 cm of upper inner arm skin constituted sensitization. Small pooled library volume differences chiefly drove per-sample TCR yield variation.

TCRdb re-analysed the RACE reads in MiXCR, keeping a single row per CDR3 protein. The sample has about 120,000 distinct CDR3 sequences, about 14% seen once. A few counts support this clonotype. Its specificity is unknown. Findings of the study overall: High-frequency TCRs, those above 1 in 1000, stayed the same after DPC sensitization.

The time point: pre-sensitization, week 0. Documented treatment: therapeutic diphenylcyclopropenone sensitization with weekly scalp DPC. Specimen: whole blood, collected in connection with sensitization to the hapten diphenylcyclopropenone (DPC). This clonotype was obtained from a woman aged 18-29 years with alopecia areata. Some clones in this sample may be carry-over from other donors' samples.

The CDR3 DNA reads TGTGCCAGCAGTTACTCCCGGGGGGCCTACAATGAGCAGTTCTTC. The encoded protein is CASSYSRGAYNEQFF. The V call is TRBV6-2 or TRBV6-3, the J call TRBJ2-1; TRBD2 agrees at 7 bases. Germline lookup yields CDR1 MNHEY and CDR2 SVGEGT. V lost 0 bases and J lost 2; bases outside the gene matches: 1. CDR3 size: 15 residues.